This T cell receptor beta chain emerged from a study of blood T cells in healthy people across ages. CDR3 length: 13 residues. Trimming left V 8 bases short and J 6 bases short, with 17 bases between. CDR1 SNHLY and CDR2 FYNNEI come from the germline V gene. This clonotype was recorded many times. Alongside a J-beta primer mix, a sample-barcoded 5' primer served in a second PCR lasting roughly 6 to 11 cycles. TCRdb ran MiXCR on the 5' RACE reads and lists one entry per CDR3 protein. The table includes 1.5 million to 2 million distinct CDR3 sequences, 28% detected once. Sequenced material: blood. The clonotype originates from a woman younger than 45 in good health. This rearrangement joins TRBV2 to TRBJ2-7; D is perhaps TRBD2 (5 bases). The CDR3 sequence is CASHLIREGEQYF. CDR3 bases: TGTGCCAGCCACTTAATCCGTGAGGGCGAGCAGTACTTC.